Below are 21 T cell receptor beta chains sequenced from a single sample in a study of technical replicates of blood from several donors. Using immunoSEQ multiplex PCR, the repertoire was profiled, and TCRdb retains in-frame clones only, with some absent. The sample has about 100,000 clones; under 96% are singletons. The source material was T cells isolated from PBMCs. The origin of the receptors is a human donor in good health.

The CDR3 coding sequence is TGTGCCAGTAGTAGTACCCAGGGATCCTACAATGAGCAGTTCTTC. Protein product: CASSSTQGSYNEQFF. The chain employs TRBV19 and TRBJ2-1, with D perhaps matching TRBD1 (5 bases). Trimming left V 4 bases short and J 1 base short, with 11 bases between. CDR1 and CDR2 (germline): LNHDA, SQIVND (reference sequence). The CDR3 extends over 15 amino acids.

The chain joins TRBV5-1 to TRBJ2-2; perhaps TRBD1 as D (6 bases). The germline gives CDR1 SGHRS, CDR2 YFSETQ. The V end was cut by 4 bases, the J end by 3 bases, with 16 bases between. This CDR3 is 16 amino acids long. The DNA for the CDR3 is TGCGCCAGCAGCCTGGCCGACAGGCTCTACACCGGGGAGCTGTTTTTT. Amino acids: CASSLADRLYTGELFF.

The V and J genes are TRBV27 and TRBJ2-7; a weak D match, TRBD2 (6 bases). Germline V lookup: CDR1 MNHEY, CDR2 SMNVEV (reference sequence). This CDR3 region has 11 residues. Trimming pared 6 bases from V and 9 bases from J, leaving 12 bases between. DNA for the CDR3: TGTGCCAGCAGGGACTATAGAGGGCAGTACTTC. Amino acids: CASRDYRGQYF.

The CDR3 region is CASARDTEAFF. CDR3 nucleotides: TGTGCCAGCGCCAGGGATACTGAAGCTTTCTTT. V usage is TRBV6-6 and J usage is TRBJ1-1; D is perhaps TRBD1 (5 bases). From germline, CDR1 is MNHNY and CDR2 SVGAGI (reference sequence). The V end lost 8 bases, the J end lost 5 bases, and 9 bases lay between the germline ends. The CDR3 is made up of 11 amino acids.

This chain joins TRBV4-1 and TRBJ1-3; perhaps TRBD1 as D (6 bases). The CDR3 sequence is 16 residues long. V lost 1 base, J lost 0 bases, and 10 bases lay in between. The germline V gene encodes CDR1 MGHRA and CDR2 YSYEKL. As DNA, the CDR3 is TGCGCCAGCAGCCAAGGAGGGGGGGTCTCTGGAAACACCATATATTTT. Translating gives CASSQGGGVSGNTIYF.

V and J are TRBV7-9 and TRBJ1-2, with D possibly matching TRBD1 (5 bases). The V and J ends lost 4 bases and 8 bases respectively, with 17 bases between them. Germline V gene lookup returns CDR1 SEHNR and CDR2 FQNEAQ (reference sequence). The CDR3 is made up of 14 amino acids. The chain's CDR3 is CASSSKRAGAGYTF. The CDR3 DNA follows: TGTGCCAGCAGCTCAAAACGAGCTGGGGCCGGCTACACCTTC. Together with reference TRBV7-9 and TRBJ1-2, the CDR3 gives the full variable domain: DTGVSQNPRHKITKRGQNVTFRCDPISEHNRLYWYRQTLGQGPEFLTYFQNEAQLEKSRLLSDRFSAERPKGSFSTLEIQRTEQGDSAMYLCASSSKRAGAGYTFGSGTRLTVV.

This CDR3 reads CASSEYGRETQYF. The CDR3 coding sequence is TGTGCCAGCAGTGAATATGGGAGGGAGACCCAGTACTTC. V usage is TRBV25-1 and J usage is TRBJ2-5; possible D gene TRBD2, 6 bases. This CDR3 is built from 13 residues. In germline, CDR1 is MGHDK, CDR2 SYGVNS. Trimming removed 0 bases at V and 5 bases at J, with 7 bases between.

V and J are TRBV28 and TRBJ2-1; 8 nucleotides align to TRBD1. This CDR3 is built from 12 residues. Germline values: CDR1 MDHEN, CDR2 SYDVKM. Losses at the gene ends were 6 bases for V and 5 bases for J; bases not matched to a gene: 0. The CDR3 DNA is TGTGCCAGCAGACAGGGGGACAATGAGCAGTTCTTC. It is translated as CASRQGDNEQFF.

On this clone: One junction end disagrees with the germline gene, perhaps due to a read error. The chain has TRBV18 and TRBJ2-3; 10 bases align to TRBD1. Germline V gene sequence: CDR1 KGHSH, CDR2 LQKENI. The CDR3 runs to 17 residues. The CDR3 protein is CATSLIPETGGIDTQYF. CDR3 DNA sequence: TGTGCCACCTCACTAATCCCCGAGACAGGGGGCATAGATACGCAGTATTTT. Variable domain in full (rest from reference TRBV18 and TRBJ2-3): NAGVMQNPRHLVRRRGQEARLRCSPMKGHSHVYWYRQLPEEGLKFMVYLQKENIIDESGMPKERFSAEFPKEGPSILRIQQVVRGDSAAYFCATSLIPETGGIDTQYFGPGTRLTVL.

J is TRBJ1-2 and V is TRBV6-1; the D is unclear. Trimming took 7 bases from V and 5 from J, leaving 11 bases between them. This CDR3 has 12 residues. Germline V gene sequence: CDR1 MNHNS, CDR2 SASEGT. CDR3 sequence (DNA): TGTGCCAGCAATTCGTGGGCTTATGGCTACACCTTC. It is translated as CASNSWAYGYTF.

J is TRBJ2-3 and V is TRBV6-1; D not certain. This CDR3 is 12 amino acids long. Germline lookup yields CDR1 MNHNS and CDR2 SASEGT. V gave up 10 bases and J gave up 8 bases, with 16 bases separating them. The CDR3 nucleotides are TGTGCCATCGAGTTAGACTGGCGTACGCAGTATTTT. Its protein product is CAIELDWRTQYF.

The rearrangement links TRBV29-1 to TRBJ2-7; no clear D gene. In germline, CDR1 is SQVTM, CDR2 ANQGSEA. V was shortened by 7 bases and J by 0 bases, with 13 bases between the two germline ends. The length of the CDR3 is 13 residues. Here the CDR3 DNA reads TGCAGCGGAGTTGACGACAACTCCTACGAGCAGTACTTC. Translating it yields CSGVDDNSYEQYF.

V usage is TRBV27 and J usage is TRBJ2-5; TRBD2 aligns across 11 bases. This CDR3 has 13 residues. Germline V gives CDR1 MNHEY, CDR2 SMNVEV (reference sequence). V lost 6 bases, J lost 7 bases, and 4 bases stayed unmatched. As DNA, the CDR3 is TGTGCCAGCAGCTACGGGACTAGCGGGACCCAGTACTTC. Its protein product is CASSYGTSGTQYF.

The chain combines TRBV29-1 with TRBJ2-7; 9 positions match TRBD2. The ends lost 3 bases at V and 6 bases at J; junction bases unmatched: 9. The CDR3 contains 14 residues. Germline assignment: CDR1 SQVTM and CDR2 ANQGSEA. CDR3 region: CSVDVAGVTPEQYF. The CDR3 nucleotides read TGCAGCGTTGACGTAGCGGGGGTGACCCCCGAGCAGTACTTC.

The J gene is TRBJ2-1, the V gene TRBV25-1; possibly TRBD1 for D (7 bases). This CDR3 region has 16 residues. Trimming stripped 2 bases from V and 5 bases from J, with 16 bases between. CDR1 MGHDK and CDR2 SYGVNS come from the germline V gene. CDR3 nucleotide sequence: TGTGCCAGCAGTGAACAAGGGGGCGCGGGGCACAATGAGCAGTTCTTC. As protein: CASSEQGGAGHNEQFF.

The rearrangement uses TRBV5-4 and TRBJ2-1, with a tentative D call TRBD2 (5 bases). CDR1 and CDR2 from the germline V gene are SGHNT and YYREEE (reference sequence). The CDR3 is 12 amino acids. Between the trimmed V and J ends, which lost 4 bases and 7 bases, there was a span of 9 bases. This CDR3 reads CASSGSLNEQFF. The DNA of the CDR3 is TGTGCCAGCAGCGGGAGCTTGAATGAGCAGTTCTTC.

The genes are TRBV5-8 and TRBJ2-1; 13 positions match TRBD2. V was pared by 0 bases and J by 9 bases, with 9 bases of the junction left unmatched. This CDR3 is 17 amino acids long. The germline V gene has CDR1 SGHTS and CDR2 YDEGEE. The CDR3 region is CASSLAFTSGRAVEQFF. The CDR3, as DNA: TGTGCCAGCAGCTTGGCTTTTACTAGCGGGAGGGCCGTTGAGCAGTTCTTC. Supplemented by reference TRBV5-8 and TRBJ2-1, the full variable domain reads EAGVTQSPTHLIKTRGQQATLRCSPISGHTSVYWYQQALGLGLQFLLWYDEGEERNRGNFPPRFSGRQFPNYSSELNVNALELEDSALYLCASSLAFTSGRAVEQFFGPGTRLTVL.

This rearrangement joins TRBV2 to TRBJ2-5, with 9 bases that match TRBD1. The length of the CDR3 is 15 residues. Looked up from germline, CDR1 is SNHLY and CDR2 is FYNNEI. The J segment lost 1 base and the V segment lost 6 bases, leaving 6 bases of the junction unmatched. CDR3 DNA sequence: TGTGCCAGCAGAAGACAGGGGGTTCGCCAAGAGACCCAGTACTTC. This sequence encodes CASRRQGVRQETQYF.

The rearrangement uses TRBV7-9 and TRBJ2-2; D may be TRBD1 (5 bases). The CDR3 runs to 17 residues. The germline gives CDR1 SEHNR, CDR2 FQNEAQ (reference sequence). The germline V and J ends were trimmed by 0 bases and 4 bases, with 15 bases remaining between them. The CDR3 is CASSLAELGRSTGELFF. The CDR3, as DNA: TGTGCCAGCAGCTTAGCAGAATTGGGGCGCAGCACCGGGGAGCTGTTTTTT. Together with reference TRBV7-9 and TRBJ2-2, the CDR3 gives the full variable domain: DTGVSQNPRHKITKRGQNVTFRCDPISEHNRLYWYRQTLGQGPEFLTYFQNEAQLEKSRLLSDRFSAERPKGSFSTLEIQRTEQGDSAMYLCASSLAELGRSTGELFFGEGSRLTVL.

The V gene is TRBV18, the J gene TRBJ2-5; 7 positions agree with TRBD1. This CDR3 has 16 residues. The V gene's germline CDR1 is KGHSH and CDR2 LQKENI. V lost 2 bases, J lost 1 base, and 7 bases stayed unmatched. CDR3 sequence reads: CASSPAQTGPQETQYF. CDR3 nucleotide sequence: TGTGCCAGCTCACCAGCTCAGACAGGGCCCCAAGAGACCCAGTACTTC.

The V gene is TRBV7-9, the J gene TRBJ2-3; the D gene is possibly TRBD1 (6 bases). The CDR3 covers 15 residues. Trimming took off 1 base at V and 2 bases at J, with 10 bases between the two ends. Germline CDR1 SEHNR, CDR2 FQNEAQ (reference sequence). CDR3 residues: CASSLGEGDTDTQYF. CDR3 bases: TGTGCCAGCAGCTTAGGTGAGGGGGACACAGATACGCAGTATTTT.